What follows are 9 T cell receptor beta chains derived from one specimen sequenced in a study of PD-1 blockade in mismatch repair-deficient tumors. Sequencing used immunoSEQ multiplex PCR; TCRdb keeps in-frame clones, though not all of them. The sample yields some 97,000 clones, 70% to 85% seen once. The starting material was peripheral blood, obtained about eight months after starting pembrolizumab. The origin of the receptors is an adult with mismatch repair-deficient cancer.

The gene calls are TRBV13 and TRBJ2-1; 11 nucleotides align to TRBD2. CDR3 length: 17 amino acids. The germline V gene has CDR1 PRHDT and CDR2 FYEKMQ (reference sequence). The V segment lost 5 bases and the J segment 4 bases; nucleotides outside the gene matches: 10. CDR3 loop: CASSPPVGTSGYNEQFF. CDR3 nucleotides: TGTGCCAGCAGCCCTCCCGTTGGGACTAGCGGATACAATGAGCAGTTCTTC.

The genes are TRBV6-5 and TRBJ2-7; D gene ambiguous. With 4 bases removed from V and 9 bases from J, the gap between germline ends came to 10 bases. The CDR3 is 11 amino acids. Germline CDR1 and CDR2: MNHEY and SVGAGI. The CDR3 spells CASSSPRRQYF. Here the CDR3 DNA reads TGTGCCAGCAGTTCGCCCAGGCGGCAGTACTTC.

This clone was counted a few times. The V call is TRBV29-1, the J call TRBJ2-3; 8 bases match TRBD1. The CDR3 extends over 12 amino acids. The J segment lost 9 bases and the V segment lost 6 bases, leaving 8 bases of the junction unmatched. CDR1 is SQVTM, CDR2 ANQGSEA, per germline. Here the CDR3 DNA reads TGCAGCGTAGGGATGGACAGGGACACGCAGTATTTT. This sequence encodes CSVGMDRDTQYF.

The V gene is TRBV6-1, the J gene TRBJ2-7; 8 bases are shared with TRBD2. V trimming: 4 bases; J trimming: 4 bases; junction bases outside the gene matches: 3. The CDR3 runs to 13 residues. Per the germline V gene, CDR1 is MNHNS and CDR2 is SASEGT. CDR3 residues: CASSVAGPYEQYF. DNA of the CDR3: TGTGCCAGCAGTGTAGCGGGACCATACGAGCAGTACTTC.

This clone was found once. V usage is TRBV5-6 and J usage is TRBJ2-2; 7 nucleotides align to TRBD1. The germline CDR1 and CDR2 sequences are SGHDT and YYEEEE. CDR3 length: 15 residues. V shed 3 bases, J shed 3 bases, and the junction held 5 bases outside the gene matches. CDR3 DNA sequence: TGTGCCAGCAGCTCGAGGGACAGCTACACCGGGGAGCTGTTTTTT. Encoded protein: CASSSRDSYTGELFF. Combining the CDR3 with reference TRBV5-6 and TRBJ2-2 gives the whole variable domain DAGVTQSPTHLIKTRGQQVTLRCSPKSGHDTVSWYQQALGQGPQFIFQYYEEEERQRGNFPDRFSGHQFPNYSSELNVNALLLGDSALYLCASSSRDSYTGELFFGEGSRLTVL.

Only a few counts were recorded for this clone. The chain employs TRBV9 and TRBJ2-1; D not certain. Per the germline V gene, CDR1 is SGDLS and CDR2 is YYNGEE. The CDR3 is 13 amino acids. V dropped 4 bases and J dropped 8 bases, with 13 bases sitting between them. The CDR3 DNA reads TGTGCCAGCAGCCCTCTCTCGGACCATGAGCAGTTCTTC. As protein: CASSPLSDHEQFF.

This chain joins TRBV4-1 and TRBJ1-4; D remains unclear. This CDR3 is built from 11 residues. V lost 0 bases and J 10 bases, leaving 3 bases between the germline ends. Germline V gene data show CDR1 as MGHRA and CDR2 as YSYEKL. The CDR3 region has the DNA TGCGCCAGCAGCCAAGAGAGAAAACTGTTTTTT. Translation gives CASSQERKLFF.

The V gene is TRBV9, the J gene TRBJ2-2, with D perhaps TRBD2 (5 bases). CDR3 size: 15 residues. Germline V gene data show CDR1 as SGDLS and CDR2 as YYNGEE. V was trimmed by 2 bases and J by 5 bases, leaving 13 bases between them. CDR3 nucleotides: TGTGCCAGCAGCGTCGACGGGGTGGTGACCGGGGAGCTGTTTTTT. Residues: CASSVDGVVTGELFF.

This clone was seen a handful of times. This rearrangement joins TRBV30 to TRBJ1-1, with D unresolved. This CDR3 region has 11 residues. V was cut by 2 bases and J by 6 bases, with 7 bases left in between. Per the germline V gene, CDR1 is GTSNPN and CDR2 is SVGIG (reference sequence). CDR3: CAWSRVAEAFF. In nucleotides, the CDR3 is TGTGCCTGGAGTCGGGTGGCTGAAGCTTTCTTT.